This entry concerns a single TCR beta chain. What it binds is not known. CD8+ and CD4+ blood T cells underwent TCR beta sequencing. Isolation of CD8+ and CD4+ T cells was performed negatively, whereas enrichment of TEMRA cells was done by FACS. This specimen belongs to a study of CD8 T cells in Susac syndrome. General observations from the study: The study's TCR sequencing and HLA analysis drew on a certain number of individuals. That number was acknowledged as relatively small.

RNA was extracted with the RNeasy kit, and a quantity of about 0.45 to 1 ug was reverse transcribed using random hexamers. Coverage of TCR beta CDR3 amplification by immunoSEQ multiplex PCR extended to 54 Vbeta and 13 Jbeta. MiXCR was run by TCRdb on the immunoSEQ multiplex PCR reads, yielding one entry per CDR3 protein. This sample has 130,000 to 150,000 distinct CDR3 sequences, with 90% to 95% found just once. The V segment lost 3 bases and the J segment 2 bases; nucleotides outside the gene matches: 4. The CDR3 extends over 15 amino acids. Germline V gives CDR1 SGDLS, CDR2 YYNGEE. This clonotype originated in a human donor in good health. Sequencing input: CD8+ T cells from PBMCs. The genes are TRBV9 and TRBJ2-3; 9 bases map to TRBD2. CDR3 nucleotide sequence: TGTGCCAGCAGCGCGCCTAGCGGGGCCACAGATACGCAGTATTTT. Its protein product is CASSAPSGATDTQYF.